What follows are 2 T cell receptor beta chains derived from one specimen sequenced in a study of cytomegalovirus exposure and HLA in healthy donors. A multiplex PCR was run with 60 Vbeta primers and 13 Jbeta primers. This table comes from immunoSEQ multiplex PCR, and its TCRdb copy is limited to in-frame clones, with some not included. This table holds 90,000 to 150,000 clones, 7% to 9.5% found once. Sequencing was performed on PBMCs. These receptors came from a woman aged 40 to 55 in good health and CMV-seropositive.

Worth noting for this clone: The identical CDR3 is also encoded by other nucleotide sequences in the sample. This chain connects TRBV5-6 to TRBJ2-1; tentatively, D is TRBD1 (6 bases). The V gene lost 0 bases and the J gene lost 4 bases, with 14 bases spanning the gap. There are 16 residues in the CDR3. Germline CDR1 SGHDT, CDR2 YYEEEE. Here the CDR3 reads CASSLVLGQSYNEQFF. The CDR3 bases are TGTGCCAGCAGCTTGGTACTTGGACAGAGTTACAATGAGCAGTTCTTC.

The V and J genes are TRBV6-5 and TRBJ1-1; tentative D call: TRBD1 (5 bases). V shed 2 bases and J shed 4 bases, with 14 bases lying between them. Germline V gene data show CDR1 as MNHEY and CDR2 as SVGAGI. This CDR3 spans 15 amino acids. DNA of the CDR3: TGTGCCAGCAGTTACCCCAGGGAGGGGACCACTGAAGCTTTCTTT. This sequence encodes CASSYPREGTTEAFF.